One sample yielded the 27 T cell receptor beta chains listed below, sequenced in a study of CD8+ T cells in alopecia areata. The treatment here: oral pan-JAK inhibitor, 5-10 mg twice daily. Following RNA extraction, reverse transcription yielded cDNA that acted as the sequencing template. Sequenced by immunoSEQ multiplex PCR; TCRdb stores in-frame clones only, minus some. The profile shows 110,000 to 150,000 clones, 45% to 65% of them singletons. The source material was CD8+ T cells sorted from blood, sampled at week 4, from a patient treated with tofacitinib. Receptors were obtained from a human donor with alopecia areata.

The rearrangement joins TRBV10-3 to TRBJ2-5, with D possibly matching TRBD1 (6 bases). Germline values: CDR1 ENHRY, CDR2 SYGVKD. The CDR3 has 14 amino acids. Trimming took 2 bases from V and 2 from J, leaving 9 bases between them. The CDR3 bases are TGTGCCATCAGTGAGCCGGACAGACAAGAGACCCAGTACTTC. It encodes CAISEPDRQETQYF.

V gene TRBV4-1 combines with J gene TRBJ1-6; tentatively, D is TRBD1 (5 bases). Germline-derived CDR1 and CDR2 are MGHRA and YSYEKL. Trimming stripped 0 bases from V and 7 bases from J, with 13 bases between. CDR3 length equals 16 residues. CDR3 region: CASSQEGTNPNSPLHF. The CDR3 nucleotides read TGCGCCAGCAGCCAAGAGGGGACGAATCCGAATTCACCCCTCCACTTT.

The chain carries TRBV19 and TRBJ2-1; 9 bases are a match to TRBD2. CDR3 length equals 16 residues. The germline CDR1 and CDR2 sequences are LNHDA and SQIVND (reference sequence). V was clipped by 7 bases and J by 4 bases; unmatched bases: 11. CDR3 sequence reads: CASTVLSSGGYNEQFF. For the CDR3, the DNA is TGTGCCAGTACCGTTCTGAGTAGCGGGGGTTACAATGAGCAGTTCTTC.

The V and J genes are TRBV5-6 and TRBJ1-1; TRBD1 might be the D (5 bases). Germline values: CDR1 SGHDT, CDR2 YYEEEE. V gave up 3 bases and J gave up 0 bases, with 12 bases separating them. The CDR3 runs to 15 residues. CDR3 loop: CASSWDSGMNTEAFF. DNA for the CDR3: TGTGCCAGCAGCTGGGACTCAGGGATGAACACTGAAGCTTTCTTT.

The V gene is TRBV30, the J gene TRBJ2-5; 9 bases are shared with TRBD1. Germline values: CDR1 GTSNPN, CDR2 SVGIG (reference sequence). There are 12 residues in the CDR3. V shed 6 bases, J shed 2 bases, and the junction held 1 base outside the gene matches. CDR3 sequence (DNA): TGTGCCTGCGGGACAGGGCAAGAGACCCAGTACTTC. This sequence encodes CACGTGQETQYF. Complete variable domain (other parts from reference TRBV30 and TRBJ2-5): SQTIHQWPATLVQPVGSPLSLECTVEGTSNPNLYWYRQAAGRGLQLLFYSVGIGQISSEVPQNLSASRPQDRQFILSSKKLLLSDSGFYLCACGTGQETQYFGPGTRLLVL.

The chain employs TRBV5-5 and TRBJ2-7, with a possible D match to TRBD1 (5 bases). CDR1 SGHKS and CDR2 YYEKEE come from the germline V gene (reference sequence). The V end lost 4 bases, the J end lost 3 bases, and 11 bases lay between the germline ends. This CDR3 is built from 13 residues. The CDR3 sequence is CASSPGYGYEQYF. In nucleotides, the CDR3 is TGTGCCAGCAGCCCAGGGTACGGCTACGAGCAGTACTTC.

The chain couples TRBV5-4 to TRBJ2-5; the match to TRBD1 covers 9 bases. This CDR3 has 14 residues. Per the germline V gene, CDR1 is SGHNT and CDR2 is YYREEE (reference sequence). The V segment lost 4 bases and the J segment 4 bases; nucleotides outside the gene matches: 5. CDR3 bases: TGTGCCAGCAGCCCGGGGACAGGGAGAGAGACCCAGTACTTC. It translates to CASSPGTGRETQYF.

V usage is TRBV4-1 and J usage is TRBJ2-3, with 9 positions matching TRBD1. Germline CDR1 MGHRA, CDR2 YSYEKL. CDR3 length: 17 amino acids. V dropped 1 base and J dropped 1; count of bases not matched to a gene: 6. The CDR3 nucleotides read TGCGCCAGCAGCCAAGGGGGACAGGGATGGGGCACAGATACGCAGTATTTT. Translation gives CASSQGGQGWGTDTQYF.

The V gene is TRBV11-2, the J gene TRBJ2-5; TRBD1 aligns across 8 bases. Germline CDR1 is SGHAT and CDR2 is FQNNGV. Unmatched junction bases numbered 12, after V lost 5 bases and J lost 4 bases. This CDR3 region has 16 residues. The CDR3 sequence is CASSIADRARGETQYF. The CDR3 DNA sequence: TGTGCCAGCAGCATTGCGGACAGGGCAAGGGGAGAGACCCAGTACTTC.

Only one count was recorded for this clone. The sample holds other DNA sequences that translate to the same CDR3. The gene calls are TRBV13 and TRBJ2-2, with D uncertain. Trimming cost V 3 bases and J 2 bases, with 4 bases left between them. The CDR3 has 13 residues. Per the germline V gene, CDR1 is PRHDT and CDR2 is FYEKMQ (reference sequence). The CDR3 spells CASSFSNTGELFF. CDR3 nucleotides: TGTGCCAGCAGCTTTTCCAACACCGGGGAGCTGTTTTTT.

This clone was counted at least ten times. CDR3 amino acids: CASSQGQGGVGSYNEQFF. CDR3 DNA sequence: TGCGCCAGCAGCCAAGGCCAGGGGGGAGTTGGCTCCTACAATGAGCAGTTCTTC. The V call is TRBV4-3, the J call TRBJ2-1; tentative D call: TRBD1 (7 bases). V lost 1 base and J lost 0, with 16 bases in between. CDR1 LGHNA and CDR2 YSLEER come from the germline V gene. The CDR3 runs 18 residues.

This chain connects TRBV25-1 to TRBJ2-7, with D perhaps matching TRBD1 (5 bases). V lost 4 bases to trimming and J lost 3 bases, with 10 bases between them. Germline V gene data show CDR1 as MGHDK and CDR2 as SYGVNS. CDR3 size: 13 residues. CDR3 nucleotides: TGTGCCAGCAGTGCCGACAGTAACTACGAGCAGTACTTC. Protein: CASSADSNYEQYF.

This chain joins TRBV30 and TRBJ1-2; D call uncertain. Germline loops: CDR1 GTSNPN, CDR2 SVGIG (reference sequence). The ends were cut back, 3 bases at V and 4 bases at J, with 6 bases in the middle. The CDR3 spans 11 residues. As DNA, the CDR3 is TGTGCCTGGAGCGGCTTCTATGGCTACACCTTC. Its translation is CAWSGFYGYTF.

The gene calls are TRBV29-1 and TRBJ2-7, with no clear D. CDR3 size: 11 residues. The germline V gene has CDR1 SQVTM and CDR2 ANQGSEA. V was clipped by 4 bases and J by 6 bases, with 10 bases between them. Written as DNA, the CDR3 is TGCAGCGTTGTCGTCCAATCCGAGCAGTACTTC. It is translated as CSVVVQSEQYF.

This clone showed up just a few times. This chain connects TRBV4-1 to TRBJ2-1; 10 positions agree with TRBD2. Trimming cost V 2 bases and J 6 bases; bases outside gene matches: 4. Germline V lookup: CDR1 MGHRA, CDR2 YSYEKL. The CDR3 totals 15 residues. This CDR3 reads CASSQLAGARNEQFF. DNA of the CDR3: TGCGCCAGCAGCCAACTAGCGGGGGCCCGCAATGAGCAGTTCTTC.

The sample holds a few counts of this clone. CDR3 sequence: CASSQEIGHYGYTF. CDR3 bases: TGCGCCAGCAGCCAAGAGATAGGGCACTATGGCTACACCTTC. The chain recombines TRBV4-1 with TRBJ1-2; no clear D. Trimming stripped 0 bases from V and 3 bases from J, with 8 bases between. Germline V gene data show CDR1 as MGHRA and CDR2 as YSYEKL. CDR3 length: 14 amino acids.

The genes are TRBV4-1 and TRBJ2-1; TRBD2 matches 11 bases. The junction had 6 bases not matched to a gene; V was cut back by 4 bases and J by 4 bases. The CDR3 totals 16 residues. The V gene's germline CDR1 is MGHRA and CDR2 YSYEKL. The CDR3 region has the DNA TGCGCCAGCAGCCTGAGGCTAGCGGGGGGATACAATGAGCAGTTCTTC. Translated: CASSLRLAGGYNEQFF.

The CDR3 region has the DNA TGTGCCAGCAGCGTGGCTCCGGGGGAGCTGTTTTTT. Protein product: CASSVAPGELFF. This chain uses TRBV25-1 with TRBJ2-2; no clear D. The V gene lost 6 bases and the J gene lost 8 bases, with 10 bases spanning the gap. The CDR3 consists of 12 residues. Germline CDR1 reads MGHDK; CDR2 reads SYGVNS.

The genes are TRBV5-1 and TRBJ1-4; D uncertain. V gave up 1 base and J gave up 3 bases, with 10 bases separating them. Germline CDR1 is SGHRS and CDR2 is YFSETQ. The CDR3 contains 15 residues. The chain's CDR3 is CASSLYNQANEKLFF. The CDR3 DNA sequence: TGCGCCAGCAGCTTGTATAACCAGGCTAATGAAAAACTGTTTTTT.

This chain links TRBV5-8 with TRBJ2-3, with 9 bases matching TRBD1. Germline CDR1 is SGHTS and CDR2 is YDEGEE. With 4 bases clipped from V and 4 bases from J, the junction kept 10 bases outside the gene matches. CDR3 length: 16 amino acids. The CDR3 DNA reads as TGTGCCAGCAGCCAAGATGAGGGACAGGGCGCAGATACGCAGTATTTT. Residues: CASSQDEGQGADTQYF.

The chain links TRBV2 to TRBJ2-7; TRBD1 might be the D (6 bases). The CDR3 has 15 residues. Looked up from germline, CDR1 is SNHLY and CDR2 is FYNNEI. V was clipped by 5 bases and J by 6 bases, with 20 bases between them. The chain's CDR3 is CASSPADRWGVEQYF. DNA of the CDR3: TGTGCCAGCAGTCCCGCAGACAGGTGGGGAGTCGAGCAGTACTTC.

Details on this clone: Other DNA sequences in this sample translate to the same CDR3. The chain uses TRBV13 and TRBJ1-1; the D gene is possibly TRBD1 (5 bases). The CDR3 loop spans 12 amino acids. With 5 bases removed from V and 4 bases from J, the gap between germline ends came to 8 bases. The germline CDR1 and CDR2 sequences are PRHDT and FYEKMQ (reference sequence). CDR3 loop: CASSTGGTEAFF. CDR3 DNA: TGTGCCAGCAGCACCGGGGGCACTGAAGCTTTCTTT.

The V gene is TRBV10-3, the J gene TRBJ1-1, with 9 bases matching TRBD1. Germline loops: CDR1 ENHRY, CDR2 SYGVKD. Trimming removed 4 bases from V and 3 bases from J; junction bases left unmatched: 0. This CDR3 contains 13 residues. The CDR3 region is CAISGDRDTEAFF. The CDR3 bases are TGTGCCATCAGTGGGGACAGGGACACTGAAGCTTTCTTT.

This sequence joins TRBV7-9 and TRBJ2-7; D might be TRBD1 (5 bases). The germline V and J ends were trimmed by 4 bases and 1 base, with 14 bases remaining between them. The CDR3 runs 15 residues. The germline CDR1 and CDR2 sequences are SEHNR and FQNEAQ (reference sequence). CDR3 residues: CASSSPPAGSYEQYF. The CDR3 DNA reads as TGTGCCAGCAGCTCCCCCCCCGCAGGGTCCTACGAGCAGTACTTC.

This chain links TRBV9 with TRBJ2-3, with 10 positions matching TRBD2. The CDR3 length is 16 residues. Germline values: CDR1 SGDLS, CDR2 YYNGEE. The ends lost 4 bases at V and 1 base at J; junction bases unmatched: 6. As DNA, the CDR3 is TGTGCCAGCAGCCCACGACTAGCGGGCCGCACAGATACGCAGTATTTT. This sequence encodes CASSPRLAGRTDTQYF.

This chain links TRBV7-2 with TRBJ1-2; D call uncertain. CDR1 SGHTA and CDR2 FQGNSA come from the germline V gene. CDR3 length: 14 residues. V was clipped by 5 bases and J by 2 bases, with 12 bases between them. The CDR3 protein is CASSPIPANYGYTF. The CDR3 DNA is TGTGCCAGCAGCCCCATCCCCGCCAACTATGGCTACACCTTC.

In this sample, this clone turned up a few times. The chain carries TRBV11-2 and TRBJ2-3; 9 bases align to TRBD2. The CDR3 extends over 15 amino acids. The V gene end was trimmed by 5 bases and the J gene end by 1 base; junction bases not matched to a gene: 4. Germline CDR1 reads SGHAT; CDR2 reads FQNNGV. The CDR3 spells CASSLLAGGTDTQYF. CDR3 in DNA: TGTGCCAGCAGCCTTTTAGCGGGGGGCACAGATACGCAGTATTTT. Using reference TRBV11-2 and TRBJ2-3 for the parts outside the CDR3, the full variable domain is EAGVAQSPRYKIIEKRQSVAFWCNPISGHATLYWYQQILGQGPKLLIQFQNNGVVDDSQLPKDRFSAERLKGVDSTLKIQPAKLEDSAVYLCASSLLAGGTDTQYFGPGTRLTVL.